Each of the 20 T cell receptor beta chains below was sequenced from the same sample in a study of shared clonotypes between healthy human individuals. TCRdb's copy holds only in-frame clones and misses some; the assay was immunoSEQ multiplex PCR. Among more than 150,000 clones, approximately 61% were seen once, and the ten largest hold more than 9%. Sequencing used memory CD4+ T cells sorted from blood. Described subset: CD45RA-negative fraction. The receptors here all came from a man aged 25-45 years in good health.

The V gene is TRBV10-3, the J gene TRBJ2-1; D might be TRBD1 or TRBD2, each matching 7 bases. This CDR3 has 14 amino acids. V lost 7 bases and J 7 bases, leaving 17 bases between the germline ends. Germline-derived CDR1 and CDR2 are ENHRY and SYGVKD. The CDR3 DNA reads TGTGCCATCACCGATACTCAGGGGGGGAATGAGCAGTTCTTC. This sequence encodes CAITDTQGGNEQFF.

This rearrangement joins TRBV18 to TRBJ2-5; 9 bases are a match to TRBD1. CDR1 is KGHSH, CDR2 LQKENI, per germline. J gave up 5 bases and V 5 bases, and 12 bases lay outside the gene matches. The length of the CDR3 is 16 residues. CDR3 coding DNA: TGTGCCAGCTCAACTTTCTCCGGGACAGGGACGGAGACCCAGTACTTC. Translating gives CASSTFSGTGTETQYF.

This clone came up a few times. V and J are TRBV7-3 and TRBJ2-3; D unclear. Germline values: CDR1 SGHTA, CDR2 FQGTGA. V lost 3 bases and J lost 3, with 7 bases in between. The CDR3 sequence is 13 residues long. The CDR3 DNA is TGTGCCAGCAGCTTGTACAGAACAGATACGCAGTATTTT. The encoded protein is CASSLYRTDTQYF.

The gene calls are TRBV10-3 and TRBJ2-7; D gene unclear. V was shortened by 3 bases and J by 4 bases, with 13 bases between the two germline ends. CDR3 length: 14 residues. CDR1 is ENHRY and CDR2 is SYGVKD in the germline V gene. The CDR3 DNA follows: TGTGCCATCAGTGAATCAGGAGTGGCGTACGAGCAGTACTTC. It yields the protein CAISESGVAYEQYF.

The chain has TRBV28 and TRBJ2-3; 7 bases align to TRBD2. J lost 1 base, V lost 8 bases, and 6 bases had no gene match. The germline V gene has CDR1 MDHEN and CDR2 SYDVKM. The CDR3 has 14 amino acids. CDR3 DNA: TGTGCCAGCCTTCCTGGGGGGGGCACAGATACGCAGTATTTT. This translates into CASLPGGGTDTQYF.

This clone has just a few counts. The V gene is TRBV29-1, the J gene TRBJ2-7, with TRBD1 matching over 8 bases. Unmatched junction bases numbered 23, after V lost 3 bases and J lost 1 base. There are 20 residues in the CDR3. Germline V gene data show CDR1 as SQVTM and CDR2 as ANQGSEA. DNA of the CDR3: TGCAGCGTTGATTATAGGATTCCAGGGGGCGCGGGGCGAGTATCCTACGAGCAGTACTTC. It yields the protein CSVDYRIPGGAGRVSYEQYF.

The V and J genes are TRBV19 and TRBJ2-5; D may correspond to TRBD1 or TRBD2 (5 bases each). With 10 bases removed from V and 3 bases from J, the gap between germline ends came to 24 bases. Germline-derived CDR1 and CDR2 are LNHDA and SQIVND (reference sequence). The CDR3 has 16 residues. CDR3 sequence reads: CATKRQGTLKEETQYF. DNA for the CDR3: TGTGCCACAAAGCGGCAGGGTACCCTTAAGGAAGAGACCCAGTACTTC.

This clone has a handful of counts. The chain joins TRBV27 to TRBJ2-7; tentative D call: TRBD2 (5 bases). This CDR3 is built from 14 residues. Germline V gene sequence: CDR1 MNHEY, CDR2 SMNVEV (reference sequence). Deletions cut 3 bases from V and 0 bases from J, with 9 bases between. CDR3 sequence (DNA): TGTGCCAGCAGTTTGAATCGGGACTCCTACGAGCAGTACTTC. This codes for CASSLNRDSYEQYF.

The V gene is TRBV11-3, the J gene TRBJ2-1; tentative D call: TRBD2 (6 bases). Germline values: CDR1 SGHNT, CDR2 YENEEA. The CDR3 loop spans 17 amino acids. V was shortened by 1 base and J by 6 bases, with 19 bases between the two germline ends. In DNA form, the CDR3 reads TGTGCCAGCAGCTTAGTTAGTGGCTACGGGGGACTCAATGAGCAGTTCTTC. Translation: CASSLVSGYGGLNEQFF.

The chain has TRBV28 and TRBJ1-1; D unclear. This CDR3 has 14 residues. CDR1 is MDHEN, CDR2 SYDVKM, per germline. The V gene lost 7 bases and the J gene lost 2 bases, with 14 bases spanning the gap. CDR3 bases: TGTGCCAGCAACGTCCGTCAGAGAAACACTGAAGCTTTCTTT. Translating it yields CASNVRQRNTEAFF.

The J gene is TRBJ2-2, the V gene TRBV29-1; D unresolved. V was clipped by 7 bases and J by 2 bases, with 20 bases between them. There are 16 residues in the CDR3. Germline assignment: CDR1 SQVTM and CDR2 ANQGSEA. The CDR3 loop is CSAAGRAGSNTGELFF. In DNA form, the CDR3 reads TGCAGCGCCGCCGGACGGGCAGGTTCCAACACCGGGGAGCTGTTTTTT.

The CDR3 DNA sequence: TGCGCCAGCAGCCGGAACCCAGGGTATAATGAGCAGTTCTTC. Encoded protein: CASSRNPGYNEQFF. The chain combines TRBV5-1 with TRBJ2-1; perhaps TRBD1 as D (5 bases). Trimming took off 4 bases at V and 7 bases at J, with 15 bases between the two ends. The CDR3 runs 14 residues. Per the germline V gene, CDR1 is SGHRS and CDR2 is YFSETQ.

CDR3 in DNA: TGCGCCAGCAGCTCCCCGGGACAGGGCGAGTACGAGCAGTACTTC. Translating it yields CASSSPGQGEYEQYF. The V gene is TRBV5-1, the J gene TRBJ2-7, with 9 bases fitting TRBD1. CDR1 SGHRS and CDR2 YFSETQ come from the germline V gene. V dropped 3 bases and J dropped 4; count of bases not matched to a gene: 8. The CDR3 consists of 15 residues.

The chain recombines TRBV2 with TRBJ1-5, with D perhaps matching TRBD1 (5 bases). Germline V lookup: CDR1 SNHLY, CDR2 FYNNEI. The CDR3 has 15 residues. Deletions cut 2 bases from V and 3 bases from J, with 11 bases between. CDR3 coding DNA: TGTGCCAGCAGTGAAAGGGACGGAGACAATCAGCCCCAGCATTTT. Amino acid sequence: CASSERDGDNQPQHF.

The chain employs TRBV10-2 and TRBJ2-2; a possible D gene is TRBD1 (6 bases). Per the germline V gene, CDR1 is WSHSY and CDR2 is SAAADI. The CDR3 totals 15 residues. V was clipped by 5 bases and J by 2 bases, with 12 bases between them. The CDR3 region has the DNA TGCGCCAGCAGTTTGGGGGCCCCTAACACCGGGGAGCTGTTTTTT. Amino acid sequence: CASSLGAPNTGELFF.

This clone was recorded only once. V gene TRBV14 combines with J gene TRBJ1-4; a possible D gene is TRBD1 (5 bases). Deletions cut 2 bases from V and 3 bases from J, with 10 bases between. CDR3 size: 15 residues. Germline-derived CDR1 and CDR2 are SGHDN and FVKESK. CDR3 in DNA: TGTGCCAGCAGCCAATTCGGGACTCCTAATGAAAAACTGTTTTTT. Translation: CASSQFGTPNEKLFF.

The chain employs TRBV15 and TRBJ1-1; D is ambiguous. Germline CDR1 reads LNHNV; CDR2 reads YYDKDF (reference sequence). Trimming cost V 0 bases and J 1 base, with 3 bases left between them. The CDR3 extends over 13 amino acids. The chain's CDR3 is CATSRERNTEAFF. The CDR3 DNA reads TGTGCCACCAGCAGAGAACGGAACACTGAAGCTTTCTTT.

The chain is built from TRBV5-1 and TRBJ2-3, with D possibly being TRBD2 (6 bases). Trimming left V 6 bases short and J 2 bases short, with 19 bases between. This CDR3 has 16 amino acids. In germline, CDR1 is SGHRS, CDR2 YFSETQ. CDR3 protein: CASTKEGNWVTDTQYF. The CDR3 region has the DNA TGCGCCAGCACCAAGGAGGGGAATTGGGTCACAGATACGCAGTATTTT.

The chain employs TRBV7-2 and TRBJ2-1; maybe TRBD2 (6 bases). CDR1 SGHTA and CDR2 FQGNSA come from the germline V gene. V dropped 1 base and J dropped 13 bases, with 14 bases sitting between them. This CDR3 region has 13 residues. For the CDR3, the DNA is TGTGCCAGCAGCTTAGTAAATTCGGGGGACCAGTTCTTC. This sequence encodes CASSLVNSGDQFF.

This clone appeared once. The chain employs TRBV18 and TRBJ2-1; maybe TRBD2 (7 bases). The V end lost 6 bases, the J end lost 3 bases, and 18 bases lay between the germline ends. The CDR3 is made up of 16 amino acids. The V gene's germline CDR1 is KGHSH and CDR2 LQKENI. This CDR3 reads CASSPPGGGSYNEQFF. The CDR3 DNA reads as TGTGCCAGCTCCCCGCCCGGGGGCGGGAGCTACAATGAGCAGTTCTTC.